Below, 23 T cell receptor beta chains from the same sample are listed, as sequenced in a study of T cell responses to AZD1222 COVID-19 vaccine. Here immunoSEQ multiplex PCR was the method, and the copy in TCRdb shows in-frame clones only, minus some. The sample yields just under 150,000 clones, roughly 84% seen once. Material: peripheral blood, obtained 28 days after the second AZD1222 dose. These receptors all stem from an adult who received the AZD1222 COVID-19 vaccine.

The DNA of the CDR3 is TGTGCCAGCAGCTTATTCCCTTCTGGGTCCAATGAGCAGTTCTTC. Its translation: CASSLFPSGSNEQFF. The chain couples TRBV7-9 to TRBJ2-1; D is unresolved. Trimming took 2 bases from V and 6 from J, leaving 14 bases between them. The CDR3 sequence is 15 residues long. From germline, CDR1 is SEHNR and CDR2 FQNEAQ (reference sequence). Supplemented by reference TRBV7-9 and TRBJ2-1, the full variable domain reads DTGVSQNPRHKITKRGQNVTFRCDPISEHNRLYWYRQTLGQGPEFLTYFQNEAQLEKSRLLSDRFSAERPKGSFSTLEIQRTEQGDSAMYLCASSLFPSGSNEQFFGPGTRLTVL.

The V and J genes are TRBV21-1 and TRBJ2-5; the tabulated D call, TRBD1, remains unverified against the DNA. TRBV21-1 is labeled a pseudogene. This CDR3 contains 16 residues. In DNA form, the CDR3 reads TGTGCCAGCAGCAAAAGCCGGGACAGGGGGAGAGAGACCCAGTACTTC. Its protein is CASSKSRDRGRETQYF.

The rearrangement uses TRBV6-5 and TRBJ1-2; D remains ambiguous. This CDR3 has 15 residues. Germline lookup yields CDR1 MNHEY and CDR2 SVGAGI. V was clipped by 5 bases and J by 6 bases, with 19 bases between them. DNA for the CDR3: TGTGCCAGCAGTACCCGACGGGTGGCAAGGCATGGCTACACCTTC. Translating it yields CASSTRRVARHGYTF.

This rearrangement joins TRBV7-8 to TRBJ2-4; D is ambiguous. The CDR3 loop spans 13 amino acids. V was trimmed by 0 bases and J by 1 base, leaving 1 base between them. Germline assignment: CDR1 SGHVS and CDR2 FQNEAQ. CDR3 protein: CASSLAAKNIQYF. CDR3 sequence (DNA): TGTGCCAGCAGCTTAGCGGCCAAAAACATTCAGTACTTC. Together with reference TRBV7-8 and TRBJ2-4, the CDR3 gives the full variable domain: GAGVSQSPRYKVAKRGQDVALRCDPISGHVSLFWYQQALGQGPEFLTYFQNEAQLDKSGLPSDRFFAERPEGSVSTLKIQRTQQEDSAVYLCASSLAAKNIQYFGAGTRLSVL.

The chain links TRBV5-4 to TRBJ1-4; TRBD1 agrees at 7 bases. Trimming cost V 4 bases and J 5 bases; bases outside gene matches: 14. The CDR3 is 17 residues long. Germline V gives CDR1 SGHNT, CDR2 YYREEE (reference sequence). This chain's CDR3 is CASSPKPKTGFNEKLFF. The CDR3 DNA follows: TGTGCCAGCAGCCCTAAGCCCAAGACAGGGTTCAATGAAAAACTGTTTTTT.

This chain uses TRBV6-5 with TRBJ1-3, with no clear D. The CDR3 is 14 amino acids. The V end lost 7 bases, the J end lost 0 bases, and 10 bases lay between the germline ends. CDR1 and CDR2 from the germline V gene are MNHEY and SVGAGI. DNA for the CDR3: TGTGCCAGCACCAGGACCCTCTCTGGAAACACCATATATTTT. Its translation is CASTRTLSGNTIYF.

The chain carries TRBV6-2 or TRBV6-3 and TRBJ2-1, with 10 bases that match TRBD1. The CDR3 contains 18 residues. Per the germline V gene, CDR1 is MNHEY and CDR2 is SVGEGT. Unmatched junction bases numbered 6, after V lost 1 base and J lost 0 bases. The chain's CDR3 is CASSYWRQGASSYNEQFF. In DNA form, the CDR3 reads TGTGCCAGCAGTTACTGGCGACAGGGGGCTAGCTCCTACAATGAGCAGTTCTTC.

This clone has more than one count but fewer than ten. V is TRBV27 and J is TRBJ2-6; D remains unclear. The CDR3 has 18 residues. V lost 7 bases and J 0 bases, leaving 19 bases between the germline ends. The germline CDR1 and CDR2 sequences are MNHEY and SMNVEV (reference sequence). CDR3: CASKEVGLGSSGANVLTF. In nucleotides, the CDR3 is TGTGCCAGCAAAGAGGTCGGCCTTGGGTCCTCTGGGGCCAACGTCCTGACTTTC.

This sequence joins TRBV7-2 and TRBJ1-3; D might be TRBD1 (5 bases). CDR3 length equals 15 residues. Germline loops: CDR1 SGHTA, CDR2 FQGNSA. Trimming pared 1 base from V and 2 bases from J, leaving 9 bases between. In DNA, the CDR3 is TGTGCCAGCAGCTTAGTTAGGGGTGCTGGAAACACCATATATTTT. The encoded protein is CASSLVRGAGNTIYF.

This chain uses TRBV6-6 with TRBJ1-5, with unresolved D. V lost 0 bases and J 0 bases, leaving 9 bases between the germline ends. The germline V gene has CDR1 MNHNY and CDR2 SVGAGI (reference sequence). The CDR3 has 16 amino acids. CDR3 coding DNA: TGTGCCAGCAGTTACTCGCGAGGGTCTAGCAATCAGCCCCAGCATTTT. This encodes CASSYSRGSSNQPQHF.

V usage is TRBV12-3 or TRBV12-4 and J usage is TRBJ2-7; a weak D match, TRBD1 (5 bases). Trimming cost V 6 bases and J 6 bases, with 15 bases left between them. The CDR3 spans 13 residues. The CDR3 bases are TGTGCCAGCAGGGACCAGGGATGGGGCGAGCAGTACTTC. It yields the protein CASRDQGWGEQYF.

The chain joins TRBV6-6 to TRBJ2-1; 13 bases align to TRBD2. This CDR3 has 15 amino acids. J was trimmed by 9 bases and V by 6 bases; bases with no gene match: 8. In germline, CDR1 is MNHNY, CDR2 SVGAGI (reference sequence). CDR3 residues: CASSPGTSGIGEQFF. The CDR3 DNA reads TGTGCCAGCAGCCCCGGGACTAGCGGGATTGGTGAGCAGTTCTTC.

V and J are TRBV3-1 (or the pseudogene TRBV3-2) and TRBJ2-2; the D gene is possibly TRBD1 (6 bases). Per germline, CDR1 LGHDT and CDR2 YNNKEL (reference sequence). The V and J ends lost 8 bases and 5 bases respectively, with 12 bases between them. The length of the CDR3 is 13 residues. For the CDR3, the DNA is TGTGCCAGCCTACCTACAGGGACCGGGGAGCTGTTTTTT. Encoded protein: CASLPTGTGELFF.

This clone was found once. The chain recombines TRBV19 with TRBJ1-4; D is perhaps TRBD1 (5 bases). Trimming pared 5 bases from V and 4 bases from J, leaving 14 bases between. Germline V gene data show CDR1 as LNHDA and CDR2 as SQIVND (reference sequence). The CDR3 is 15 amino acids. The CDR3: CASSSPPGNNEKLFF. In DNA form, the CDR3 reads TGTGCCAGTAGTTCTCCACCAGGGAATAATGAAAAACTGTTTTTT.

This chain uses TRBV7-2 with TRBJ2-3, with TRBD1 matching 9 bases. Germline CDR1 is SGHTA and CDR2 is FQGNSA. The CDR3 spans 15 residues. The V segment lost 3 bases and the J segment 4 bases; nucleotides outside the gene matches: 5. CDR3 amino acids: CASSLDRGRPDTQYF. CDR3 nucleotides: TGTGCCAGCAGCTTGGACAGGGGAAGGCCAGATACGCAGTATTTT.

The chain has TRBV6-6 and TRBJ2-1, with D unresolved. V was pared by 2 bases and J by 6 bases, with 5 bases between. Germline CDR1 MNHNY, CDR2 SVGAGI (reference sequence). The CDR3 has 12 residues. CDR3: CASSYLINEQFF. DNA of the CDR3: TGTGCCAGCAGTTACCTTATCAATGAGCAGTTCTTC.

The chain has TRBV29-1 and TRBJ2-3, with D tentatively TRBD2 (5 bases). Germline loops: CDR1 SQVTM, CDR2 ANQGSEA. The CDR3 is made up of 15 amino acids. Trimming took 5 bases from V and 0 from J, leaving 15 bases between them. CDR3 nucleotides: TGCAGCGTTTTACGGGATTTGAGTAGCACAGATACGCAGTATTTT. This gives the protein CSVLRDLSSTDTQYF.

This rearrangement joins TRBV9 to TRBJ1-1; D is unclear. Germline lookup yields CDR1 SGDLS and CDR2 YYNGEE. The CDR3 has 15 amino acids. Trimming removed 4 bases from V and 2 bases from J, with 15 bases in between. Here the CDR3 reads CASSQAWTANTEAFF. The CDR3 coding sequence is TGTGCCAGCAGCCAAGCTTGGACGGCCAACACTGAAGCTTTCTTT.

The chain combines TRBV11-2 with TRBJ2-7, with 8 bases matching TRBD1. Trimming removed 5 bases from V and 5 bases from J; junction bases left unmatched: 17. This CDR3 spans 17 amino acids. Germline CDR1 and CDR2: SGHAT and FQNNGV. The DNA of the CDR3 is TGTGCCAGCAGCCACGGCTCGTCGGGCGCAGGGGGCGACGAGCAGTACTTC. Amino acid sequence: CASSHGSSGAGGDEQYF.

DNA for the CDR3: TGTGCCAGCAGCTTACAGGGGGCCAGAAGCAATCAGCCCCAGCATTTT. Translated, it gives CASSLQGARSNQPQHF. The gene calls are TRBV7-2 and TRBJ1-5, with 8 bases lining up with TRBD1. This CDR3 has 16 residues. Germline assignment: CDR1 SGHTA and CDR2 FQGNSA. V was clipped by 2 bases and J by 1 base; unmatched bases: 4.

The chain carries TRBV11-2 and TRBJ2-3; the D gene is possibly TRBD2 (5 bases). CDR3 length: 15 amino acids. With 1 base removed from V and 5 bases from J, the gap between germline ends came to 13 bases. CDR1 and CDR2 (germline): SGHAT, FQNNGV. As DNA, the CDR3 is TGTGCCAGCAGCTTAGGAGGAAGGGCGGGAGATACGCAGTATTTT. Protein product: CASSLGGRAGDTQYF.

As to this clone: The same CDR3 arises from other DNA sequences in this sample as well. The chain joins TRBV5-1 to TRBJ2-5, with 9 bases identical to TRBD1. The junction had 3 bases not matched to a gene; V was cut back by 4 bases and J by 5 bases. The germline CDR1 and CDR2 sequences are SGHRS and YFSETQ. This CDR3 comprises 13 residues. The CDR3 DNA reads as TGCGCCAGCAGCCTAGGACAGGGGGAGACCCAGTACTTC. It codes for CASSLGQGETQYF.

This clone turned up a few times. The chain combines TRBV12-3 or TRBV12-4 with TRBJ2-3; D remains ambiguous. The length of the CDR3 is 13 residues. V lost 7 bases and J 8 bases, leaving 16 bases between the germline ends. CDR3 nucleotides: TGTGCCAGCACTCTGTGGTCCGCCCGTACGCAGTATTTT. This translates into CASTLWSARTQYF.